The clone carrying this T cell receptor beta chain was observed at least ten times. The antigen is undetermined. CDR3 length: 12 residues. The germline V and J ends were trimmed by 6 bases and 9 bases, with 12 bases remaining between them. The germline V gene encodes CDR1 MDHEN and CDR2 SYDVKM. In TCRdb, the 5' RACE reads were re-called with MiXCR into one record per CDR3 protein. This table holds 40,000 or so distinct CDR3 sequences, 2.5% found once. The data were obtained in a study of neurological immune-mediated disorders. Overall study findings and caveats: CDR3 amino acid sequences of expanded clones were not shared across subjects, a result suggesting private repertoires in all groups.

Sequenced sample: PBMCs. The genes are TRBV28 and TRBJ2-4; D call uncertain. This receptor was taken from a man aged 25-45 years with multiple sclerosis. The CDR3 protein is CASSRISTIQYF. In nucleotides, the CDR3 is TGTGCCAGCAGCCGAATTTCGACCATTCAGTACTTC.